Below, 6 T cell receptor beta chains from the same sample are listed, as sequenced in a study of radiation and T cells in renal cell carcinoma. Sample time point: blood 4 weeks post-SBRT, at nephrectomy. The treatment is: 15 Gy SBRT to primary tumor, nephrectomy 4 weeks later. Generated by immunoSEQ multiplex PCR, the TCRdb table keeps only in-frame clones and is missing some. The sample contains around 29,000 clones, 81% of which appear only once. Sequenced material: blood, taken from a patient whose treatment included radiotherapy and nephrectomy. The receptors stem from a man aged 55 to 70 with renal cell carcinoma.

Here the CDR3 DNA reads TGTGCCAGCAGCTCCGACGGATACAATCAGCCCCAGCATTTT. Translated, it gives CASSSDGYNQPQHF. The gene calls are TRBV7-9 and TRBJ1-5, with D unclear. The CDR3 has 14 residues. Deletions cut 4 bases from V and 3 bases from J, with 10 bases between. Germline CDR1 reads SEHNR; CDR2 reads FQNEAQ (reference sequence).

The chain uses TRBV7-2 and TRBJ2-6, with D possibly being TRBD2 (6 bases). The V end lost 4 bases, the J end lost 0 bases, and 16 bases lay between the germline ends. Germline CDR1 reads SGHTA; CDR2 reads FQGNSA. The CDR3 runs 18 residues. The DNA of the CDR3 is TGTGCCAGCAGCTCTGCCGGGGGTATAACCTCTGGGGCCAACGTCCTGACTTTC. This encodes CASSSAGGITSGANVLTF.

This chain joins TRBV2 and TRBJ2-7; 9 nucleotides match TRBD1. V dropped 6 bases and J dropped 3; count of bases not matched to a gene: 6. Germline CDR1 reads SNHLY; CDR2 reads FYNNEI. The CDR3 consists of 14 residues. The CDR3 nucleotides read TGTGCCAGCAGAAGACAGGGGGTAGGCTACGAGCAGTACTTC. Its protein product is CASRRQGVGYEQYF.

This sequence joins TRBV7-2 and TRBJ1-5, with a weak D call TRBD1 (5 bases). V was shortened by 1 base and J by 3 bases, with 13 bases between the two germline ends. The CDR3 consists of 16 residues. Germline CDR1 SGHTA, CDR2 FQGNSA. CDR3 in DNA: TGTGCCAGCAGCTTAGTTTTGGGGCTGGCCAATCAGCCCCAGCATTTT. Translated: CASSLVLGLANQPQHF. The variable domain in full, completed from reference TRBV7-2 and TRBJ1-5, reads GAGVSQSPSNKVTEKGKDVELRCDPISGHTALYWYRQSLGQGLEFLIYFQGNSAPDKSGLPSDRFSAERTGGSVSTLTIQRTQQEDSAVYLCASSLVLGLANQPQHFGDGTRLSIL.

This clone was picked up one time. The genes are TRBV7-8 and TRBJ2-7; D is possibly TRBD1 or TRBD2 (6 bases each). Germline V CDR1 and CDR2: SGHVS, FQNEAQ. Between the trimmed V and J ends, which lost 4 bases and 5 bases, there was a span of 18 bases. This CDR3 comprises 15 residues. CDR3 DNA: TGTGCCAGCAGCTACATAGGGGGGACACCCCACGAGCAGTACTTC. It yields the protein CASSYIGGTPHEQYF.

The V gene is TRBV5-8, the J gene TRBJ2-7, with D possibly matching TRBD2 (6 bases). The CDR3 spans 15 residues. CDR1 and CDR2 from the germline V gene are SGHTS and YDEGEE. V lost 4 bases and J lost 4, with 18 bases in between. The CDR3 is CASSPGTGVTYEQYF. The CDR3, as DNA: TGTGCCAGCAGCCCGGGGACGGGAGTAACATACGAGCAGTACTTC.